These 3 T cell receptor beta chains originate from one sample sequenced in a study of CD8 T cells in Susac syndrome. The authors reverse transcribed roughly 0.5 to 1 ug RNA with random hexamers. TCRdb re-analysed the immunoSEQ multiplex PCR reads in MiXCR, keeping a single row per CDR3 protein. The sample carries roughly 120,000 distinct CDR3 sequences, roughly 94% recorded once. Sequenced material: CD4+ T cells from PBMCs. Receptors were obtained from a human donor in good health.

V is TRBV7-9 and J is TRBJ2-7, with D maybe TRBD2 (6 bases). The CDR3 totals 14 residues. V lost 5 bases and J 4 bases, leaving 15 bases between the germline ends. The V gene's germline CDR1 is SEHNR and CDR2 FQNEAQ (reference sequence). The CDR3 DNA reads TGTGCCAGCAGCCCCCGGACTACCGGGTACGAGCAGTACTTC. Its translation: CASSPRTTGYEQYF.

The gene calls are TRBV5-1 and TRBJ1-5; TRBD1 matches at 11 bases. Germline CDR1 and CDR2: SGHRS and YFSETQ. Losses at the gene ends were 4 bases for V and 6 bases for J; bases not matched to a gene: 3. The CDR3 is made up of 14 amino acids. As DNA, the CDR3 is TGCGCCAGCAGCGCCGGGACAGGGGGTCAGCCCCAGCATTTT. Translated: CASSAGTGGQPQHF.

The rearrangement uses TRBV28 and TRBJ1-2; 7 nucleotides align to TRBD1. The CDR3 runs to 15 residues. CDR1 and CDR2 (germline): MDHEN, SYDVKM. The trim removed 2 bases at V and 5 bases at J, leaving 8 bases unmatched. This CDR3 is CASSLGGQAKYGYTF. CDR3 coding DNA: TGTGCCAGCAGTTTAGGAGGACAGGCGAAGTATGGCTACACCTTC.